This T cell receptor beta chain was documented in a study of blood T cell repertoires in COVID-19. Study details: Spain, Italy and the United States supplied samples that represented acute and convalescent COVID-19. Nucleic acid was either cDNA or gDNA, and it came from T cells, B-cell-depleted T cells, or PBMCs.

As originally analysed: Reference gene primer amplification gave estimated nucleated cell counts. Only in-frame clones appear in the TCRdb table, and some are missing; sequencing was by immunoSEQ multiplex PCR. The V and J calls and clone size come from that table; D and trimming were worked out from the DNA. The sample consists of roughly 39,000 clones, over 70% of them appearing once. Germline V lookup: CDR1 DFQATT, CDR2 SNEGSKA (reference sequence). The CDR3 runs 14 residues. The V and J ends lost 3 bases and 4 bases respectively, with 15 bases between them. This clonotype was sampled from a man between 45 and 60 years old with active or convalescent COVID-19. Sequences were obtained from peripheral blood. The chain uses TRBV20-1 and TRBJ1-2, with no clear D. The CDR3 DNA sequence: TGCAGTGCTAGTCCCCGCGGCGTACCCTATGGCTACACCTTC. This gives the protein CSASPRGVPYGYTF.